This T cell receptor beta chain came from a study of shared clonotypes between healthy human individuals. The CDR3 has 14 amino acids. Germline V gives CDR1 MNHNY, CDR2 SVGAGI (reference sequence). Trimming left V 2 bases short and J 5 bases short, with 13 bases between. Sequencing used immunoSEQ multiplex PCR; TCRdb keeps in-frame clones, though not all of them. The table lists 950,000 to 1,100,000 clones, around 76% of them singletons, with approximately 1.5% in the top ten. The chain uses TRBV6-6 and TRBJ2-7, with D hard to call. The source material was memory CD4+ T cells sorted from blood. Subset defined: CD45RA-negative fraction. This TCR derives from a man aged 18 to 30 in good health. CDR3 region: CASSYNTRSHEQYF. The DNA for the CDR3 is TGTGCCAGCAGTTACAATACCCGATCCCACGAGCAGTACTTC.